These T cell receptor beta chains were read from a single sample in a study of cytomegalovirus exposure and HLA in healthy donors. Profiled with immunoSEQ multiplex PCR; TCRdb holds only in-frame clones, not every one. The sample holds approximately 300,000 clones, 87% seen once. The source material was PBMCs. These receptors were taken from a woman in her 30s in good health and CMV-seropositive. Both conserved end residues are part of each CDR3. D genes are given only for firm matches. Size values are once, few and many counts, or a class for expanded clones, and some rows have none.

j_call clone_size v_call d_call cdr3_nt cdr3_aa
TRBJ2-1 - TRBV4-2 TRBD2 TGTGCCAGCAGCCAAGTACTAGCGGGAGGCTCTTTGAATGAGCAGTTCTTC CASSQVLAGGSLNEQFF
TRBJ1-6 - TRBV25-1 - TGTGCCAGCAGTGAATCGACCTTAGCAAATTCACCCCTCCACTTT CASSESTLANSPLHF
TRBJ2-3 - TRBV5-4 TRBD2 TGTGCCAGCAGCTTACTAGCGTCGGATACGCAGTATTTT CASSLLASDTQYF
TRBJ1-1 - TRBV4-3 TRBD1 TGCGCCAGCAGCCGGGACAGGGCGGGGGTAGGTACTGAAGCTTTCTTT CASSRDRAGVGTEAFF
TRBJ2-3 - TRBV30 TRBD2 TGTGCCTGGAATTTCGGGACTAACACAGATACGCAGTATTTT CAWNFGTNTDTQYF
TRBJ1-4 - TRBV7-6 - TGTGCCAGCAGCTTTGGGGGGTATAATGAAAAACTGTTTTTT CASSFGGYNEKLFF
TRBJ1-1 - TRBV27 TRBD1 TGTGCCAGCAGTTTAAAGACAGGGTGGACCCCTGGGAACACTGAAGCTTTCTTT CASSLKTGWTPGNTEAFF
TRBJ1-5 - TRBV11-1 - TGTGCCAGCAGCGTTGGGTTCAATCAGCCCCAGCATTTT CASSVGFNQPQHF
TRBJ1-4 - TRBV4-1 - TGCGCCAGCAGCCAAAGCCCCTTTACGGGCAGGGGCAGATGGACTAATGAAAAACTGTTTTTT CASSQSPFTGRGRWTNEKLFF
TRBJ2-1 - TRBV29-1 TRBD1 TGCAGCGTCTTTGACAGGGGGAATCGGGAGCAGTTCTTC CSVFDRGNREQFF
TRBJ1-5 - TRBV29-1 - TGCAGCGTTCAGACGGGGTTGAGACAGCCCCAGCATTTT CSVQTGLRQPQHF
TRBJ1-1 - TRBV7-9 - TGTGCCAGCAGCTTAGGATACACTGAAGCTTTCTTT CASSLGYTEAFF
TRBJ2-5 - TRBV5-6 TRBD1 TGTGCCAGCAGCCGAATACAGGGGGCAGAGGAGACCCAGTACTTC CASSRIQGAEETQYF
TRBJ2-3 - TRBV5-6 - TGTGCCAGCAGCCCACTAGTTCCCACAGATACGCAGTATTTT CASSPLVPTDTQYF
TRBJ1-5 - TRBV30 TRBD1 TGTGCCTGGAGTTTTACAGGGGAGGCCCAGCATTTT CAWSFTGEAQHF
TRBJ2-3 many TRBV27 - TGTGCCAGCAGGAGGAGGGAGACCCAAACAGATACGCAGTATTTT CASRRRETQTDTQYF